These 30 T cell receptor beta chains were all obtained from the same sample, sequenced in a study of blood T cell repertoires in COVID-19. Assay used: immunoSEQ multiplex PCR; TCRdb lists only in-frame clones, some missing. The table records a few hundred thousand clones, approximately 90% of them present only once. Sequenced: PBMCs or T cells enriched from blood (not recorded which). Every receptor here comes from a man aged 35 to 55 who had recovered from COVID-19.

The chain uses TRBV19 and TRBJ2-2, with 10 bases fitting TRBD2. V was clipped by 5 bases and J by 5 bases; unmatched bases: 14. CDR1 is LNHDA and CDR2 is SQIVND in the germline V gene (reference sequence). The CDR3 extends over 18 amino acids. This chain's CDR3 is CASSSGSGRAEGTGELFF. CDR3 in DNA: TGTGCCAGTAGTTCTGGCAGCGGGAGGGCCGAAGGGACCGGGGAGCTGTTTTTT.

The chain employs TRBV7-8 and TRBJ2-7, with D perhaps matching TRBD2 (6 bases). Germline CDR1 is SGHVS and CDR2 is FQNEAQ. The CDR3 loop spans 15 amino acids. V lost 2 bases and J lost 6, with 17 bases in between. This chain's CDR3 is CASSLIDSGGSEQYF. In DNA form, the CDR3 reads TGTGCCAGCAGCTTAATCGACTCCGGAGGGTCCGAGCAGTACTTC.

The J gene is TRBJ1-4, the V gene TRBV28, with 9 positions matching TRBD1. The J segment lost 5 bases and the V segment lost 5 bases, leaving 15 bases of the junction unmatched. CDR1 is MDHEN and CDR2 is SYDVKM in the germline V gene. This CDR3 is 18 amino acids long. CDR3 coding DNA: TGTGCCAGCAGTAGGAGGACAGGGGATATTGGGCAAAATGAAAAACTGTTTTTT. This translates into CASSRRTGDIGQNEKLFF. Together with reference TRBV28 and TRBJ1-4, the CDR3 gives the full variable domain: DVKVTQSSRYLVKRTGEKVFLECVQDMDHENMFWYRQDPGLGLRLIYFSYDVKMKEKGDIPEGYSVSREKKERFSLILESASTNQTSMYLCASSRRTGDIGQNEKLFFGSGTQLSVL.

This chain uses TRBV10-2 with TRBJ1-2; no clear D gene. The germline gives CDR1 WSHSY, CDR2 SAAADI. The CDR3 runs 15 residues. V lost 0 bases and J lost 5, with 13 bases in between. The CDR3, as DNA: TGCGCCAGCAGTGAGTCTGGAGGGCAAGGGTATGGCTACACCTTC. Its protein is CASSESGGQGYGYTF.

CDR3 sequence (DNA): TGTGCCAGCAGTTTATGGGACAGGGACACTGAAGCTTTCTTT. It codes for CASSLWDRDTEAFF. The chain links TRBV28 to TRBJ1-1, with 8 nucleotides matching TRBD1. V lost 0 bases and J lost 3; bases outside the gene matches: 0. Looked up from germline, CDR1 is MDHEN and CDR2 is SYDVKM. CDR3 length equals 14 residues.

The chain joins TRBV7-2 to TRBJ2-2, with D possibly TRBD1 on 7 matching bases. The V gene lost 1 base and the J gene lost 5 bases, with 11 bases spanning the gap. Germline CDR1 and CDR2: SGHTA and FQGNSA. CDR3 length: 15 residues. The CDR3 DNA is TGTGCCAGCAGCTTAGAGGGGGCGGGGACCGGGGAGCTGTTTTTT. Its translation is CASSLEGAGTGELFF.

The CDR3 sequence is CASSSEGQGAIKNTIYF. CDR3 in DNA: TGTGCCAGCAGCTCCGAAGGACAGGGGGCGATCAAAAACACCATATATTTT. The chain carries TRBV7-8 and TRBJ1-3; TRBD1 matches 11 bases. Germline V CDR1 and CDR2: SGHVS, FQNEAQ. The length of the CDR3 is 17 residues. Trimming at V came to 4 bases and at J to 6 bases, leaving 11 bases not matched to a gene.

This chain connects TRBV7-9 to TRBJ1-4; a possible D gene is TRBD1 (5 bases). The CDR3 has 16 residues. The V gene lost 1 base and the J gene lost 8 bases, with 17 bases spanning the gap. Germline CDR1 reads SEHNR; CDR2 reads FQNEAQ (reference sequence). The CDR3 sequence is CASSLEAGPPQEKLFF. The CDR3 DNA reads TGTGCCAGCAGCTTAGAGGCAGGGCCTCCTCAGGAAAAACTGTTTTTT.

The rearrangement links TRBV5-4 to TRBJ2-3; weak D call: TRBD2 (6 bases). CDR3 size: 16 residues. Deletions cut 3 bases from V and 3 bases from J, with 17 bases between. The germline V gene encodes CDR1 SGHNT and CDR2 YYREEE (reference sequence). For the CDR3, the DNA is TGTGCCAGCAGCTCTGGGATAGCGGAGGCTACAGATACGCAGTATTTT. Translating gives CASSSGIAEATDTQYF.

This clone appeared many times. This chain uses TRBV30 with TRBJ1-6; D is ambiguous. Trimming removed 1 base from V and 3 bases from J, with 4 bases in between. This CDR3 is 13 amino acids long. CDR1 and CDR2 (germline): GTSNPN, SVGIG (reference sequence). CDR3 sequence (DNA): TGTGCCTGGAGTGGACACTATAATTCACCCCTCCACTTT. Translating it yields CAWSGHYNSPLHF.

The rearrangement joins TRBV5-4 to TRBJ2-1; 7 bases map to TRBD1. Germline CDR1 reads SGHNT; CDR2 reads YYREEE (reference sequence). CDR3 length: 16 amino acids. Trimming took 2 bases from V and 4 from J; bases not matched to a gene: 9. CDR3 residues: CASSFGGAGGYNEQFF. In DNA form, the CDR3 reads TGTGCCAGCAGCTTTGGTGGGGCAGGGGGTTACAATGAGCAGTTCTTC. Using reference TRBV5-4 and TRBJ2-1 for the parts outside the CDR3, the full variable domain is ETGVTQSPTHLIKTRGQQVTLRCSSQSGHNTVSWYQQALGQGPQFIFQYYREEENGRGNFPPRFSGLQFPNYSSELNVNALELDDSALYLCASSFGGAGGYNEQFFGPGTRLTVL.

This clone was observed a few times. The chain is built from TRBV24-1 and TRBJ2-5, with 7 positions matching TRBD1. The J segment lost 9 bases and the V segment lost 6 bases, leaving 6 bases of the junction unmatched. The germline V gene has CDR1 KGHDR and CDR2 SFDVKD. The CDR3 extends over 12 amino acids. The CDR3 spells CATSPPQGAQYF. The CDR3 DNA reads TGTGCCACCAGTCCCCCCCAGGGGGCCCAGTACTTC.

Regarding this clone: The same CDR3 is also encoded by other DNA sequences in this sample. The rearrangement joins TRBV7-2 to TRBJ2-5, with D maybe TRBD1 (6 bases). Trimming cost V 0 bases and J 4 bases, with 9 bases left between them. The CDR3 extends over 14 amino acids. Germline lookup yields CDR1 SGHTA and CDR2 FQGNSA. In DNA form, the CDR3 reads TGTGCCAGCAGCTTAGCAGGCAGGGGAGAGACCCAGTACTTC. Translation gives CASSLAGRGETQYF.

J is TRBJ1-4 and V is TRBV4-1, with D hard to call. Between the trimmed V and J ends, which lost 5 bases and 2 bases, there was a span of 9 bases. CDR1 and CDR2 (germline): MGHRA, YSYEKL. The CDR3 has 14 residues. CDR3 DNA: TGCGCCAGCAGCTACGCGGCGACTAATGAAAAACTGTTTTTT. Its protein product is CASSYAATNEKLFF.

The chain links TRBV12-3 or TRBV12-4 to TRBJ2-1; weak D call: TRBD2 (6 bases). The CDR3 extends over 13 amino acids. V was cut by 6 bases and J by 6 bases, with 12 bases left in between. This CDR3 reads CASRPRRANEQFF. As DNA, the CDR3 is TGTGCCAGCAGGCCAAGGAGGGCCAATGAGCAGTTCTTC.

The CDR3 region has the DNA TGTGCCAGCAGCTTAGATCGGGCGGGAGGCCCCACAGATACGCAGTATTTT. Amino acid sequence: CASSLDRAGGPTDTQYF. This sequence joins TRBV11-3 and TRBJ2-3; 8 positions match TRBD2. Trimming removed 0 bases from V and 2 bases from J; junction bases left unmatched: 7. This CDR3 is built from 17 residues. Germline V CDR1 and CDR2: SGHNT, YENEEA.

The chain joins TRBV11-2 to TRBJ2-7; 9 bases map to TRBD1. Germline CDR1 and CDR2: SGHAT and FQNNGV. This CDR3 is 14 amino acids long. V lost 5 bases, J lost 6 bases, and 8 bases stayed unmatched. CDR3 DNA sequence: TGTGCCAGCAGCCCCCCCCGGACAGGGGTCGAGCAGTACTTC. Protein: CASSPPRTGVEQYF.

This chain connects TRBV9 to TRBJ1-1; 7 positions agree with TRBD1. Germline V gives CDR1 SGDLS, CDR2 YYNGEE. J gave up 6 bases and V 2 bases, and 7 bases lay outside the gene matches. The length of the CDR3 is 14 residues. CDR3 sequence (DNA): TGTGCCAGCAGCGTTACAGGGGCCGGGGCTGAAGCTTTCTTT. Its translation is CASSVTGAGAEAFF.

The V gene is TRBV6-1, the J gene TRBJ1-5, with D uncertain. Germline lookup yields CDR1 MNHNS and CDR2 SASEGT. Trimming cost V 2 bases and J 5 bases, with 7 bases left between them. The CDR3 has 13 amino acids. The CDR3 region has the DNA TGTGCCAGCAGTGAATGGAGGGATCAGCCCCAGCATTTT. Translated, it gives CASSEWRDQPQHF.

The chain is built from TRBV18 and TRBJ2-2; 7 bases map to TRBD2. V trimming: 3 bases; J trimming: 7 bases; junction bases outside the gene matches: 5. The CDR3 is 14 residues long. CDR1 is KGHSH, CDR2 LQKENI, per germline. CDR3 loop: CASSPGRAIGELFF. CDR3 DNA sequence: TGTGCCAGCTCACCGGGGAGGGCCATCGGGGAGCTGTTTTTT.

This sequence joins TRBV29-1 and TRBJ2-5; tentative D call: TRBD2 (5 bases). Trimming took 4 bases from V and 5 from J, leaving 8 bases between them. Germline V gene lookup returns CDR1 SQVTM and CDR2 ANQGSEA. This CDR3 is 11 amino acids long. CDR3: CSVGTGETQYF. CDR3 DNA sequence: TGCAGCGTTGGTACGGGGGAGACCCAGTACTTC.

The chain recombines TRBV7-8 with TRBJ1-6; 8 nucleotides agree with TRBD1. This CDR3 has 16 amino acids. The trim removed 4 bases at V and 7 bases at J, leaving 9 bases unmatched. CDR1 is SGHVS, CDR2 FQNEAQ, per germline. CDR3 protein: CASSYFRTGTNSPLHF. The CDR3 bases are TGTGCCAGCAGCTATTTTCGGACAGGGACCAATTCACCCCTCCACTTT.

The chain is built from TRBV19 and TRBJ2-1; weak D call: TRBD2 (6 bases). From germline, CDR1 is LNHDA and CDR2 SQIVND (reference sequence). With 3 bases removed from V and 5 bases from J, the gap between germline ends came to 11 bases. The CDR3 totals 14 residues. In DNA form, the CDR3 reads TGTGCCAGTAGTATGGGGGGTATCCACAATGAGCAGTTCTTC. Translating gives CASSMGGIHNEQFF.

The rearrangement uses TRBV24-1 and TRBJ1-2; 12 positions agree with TRBD1. Trimming at V came to 3 bases and at J to 8 bases, leaving 6 bases not matched to a gene. Germline lookup yields CDR1 KGHDR and CDR2 SFDVKD. The CDR3 totals 15 residues. The CDR3 protein is CATSDPGQGAGGYTF. Written as DNA, the CDR3 is TGTGCCACCAGTGATCCGGGACAGGGGGCTGGGGGCTACACCTTC.

J is TRBJ2-2 and V is TRBV6-2 or TRBV6-3; D not certain. The CDR3 has 15 amino acids. V was trimmed by 6 bases and J by 4 bases, leaving 15 bases between them. Germline-derived CDR1 and CDR2 are MNHEY and SVGEGT. CDR3 residues: CASSDKRSVTGELFF. The CDR3 DNA sequence: TGTGCCAGCAGCGATAAGCGTAGTGTCACCGGGGAGCTGTTTTTT.

The CDR3 nucleotides are TGTGCCAGCAGCCGTTGGGGGGGGTTTGCAGATACGCAGTATTTT. It yields the protein CASSRWGGFADTQYF. The V call is TRBV3-1 (or the pseudogene TRBV3-2), the J call TRBJ2-3, with 7 nucleotides matching TRBD2. From germline, CDR1 is LGHDT and CDR2 YNNKEL (reference sequence). There are 15 residues in the CDR3. Trimming cost V 4 bases and J 4 bases; bases outside gene matches: 8.

This clone occurred once. The chain has TRBV9 and TRBJ2-1; TRBD2 might be the D (6 bases). With 3 bases removed from V and 2 bases from J, the gap between germline ends came to 18 bases. CDR3 size: 17 residues. CDR1 and CDR2 (germline): SGDLS, YYNGEE. CDR3 in amino acids: CASSAQLASFPYNEQFF. CDR3 in DNA: TGTGCCAGCAGCGCTCAACTAGCATCCTTCCCCTACAATGAGCAGTTCTTC. Filled out from reference TRBV9 and TRBJ2-1, the complete variable domain reads DSGVTQTPKHLITATGQRVTLRCSPRSGDLSVYWYQQSLDQGLQFLIQYYNGEERAKGNILERFSAQQFPDLHSELNLSSLELGDSALYFCASSAQLASFPYNEQFFGPGTRLTVL.

This chain uses TRBV7-9 with TRBJ1-5, with no clear D. Trimming left V 0 bases short and J 3 bases short, with 6 bases between. The CDR3 runs 14 residues. Germline CDR1 SEHNR, CDR2 FQNEAQ (reference sequence). CDR3 amino acids: CASSLAPDNQPQHF. In nucleotides, the CDR3 is TGTGCCAGCAGCTTAGCGCCAGACAATCAGCCCCAGCATTTT.

This chain links TRBV28 with TRBJ1-1, with TRBD1 as a possible D gene (5 bases). This CDR3 is 14 amino acids long. Between the trimmed V and J ends, which lost 6 bases and 5 bases, there was a span of 16 bases. Germline V CDR1 and CDR2: MDHEN, SYDVKM. The DNA for the CDR3 is TGTGCCAGCAGGCCTATAGGAGGGACTACTGAAGCTTTCTTT. Translation: CASRPIGGTTEAFF.

The chain has TRBV13 and TRBJ2-7; 8 bases map to TRBD1. There are 14 residues in the CDR3. CDR1 and CDR2 (germline): PRHDT, FYEKMQ (reference sequence). The V segment lost 4 bases and the J segment 4 bases; nucleotides outside the gene matches: 6. CDR3 sequence: CASSYGQGFYEQYF. The CDR3 region has the DNA TGTGCCAGCAGCTACGGACAGGGTTTTTACGAGCAGTACTTC.